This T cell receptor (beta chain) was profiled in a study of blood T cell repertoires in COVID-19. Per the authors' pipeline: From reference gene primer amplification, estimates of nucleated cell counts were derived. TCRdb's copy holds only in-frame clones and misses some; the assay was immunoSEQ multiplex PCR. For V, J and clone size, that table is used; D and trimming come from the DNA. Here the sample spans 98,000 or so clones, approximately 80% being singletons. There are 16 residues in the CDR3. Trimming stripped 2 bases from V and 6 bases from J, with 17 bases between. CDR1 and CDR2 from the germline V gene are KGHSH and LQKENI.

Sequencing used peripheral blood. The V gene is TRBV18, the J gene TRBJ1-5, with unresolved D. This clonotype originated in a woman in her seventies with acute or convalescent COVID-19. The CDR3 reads CASSPGRVVYSQPQHF. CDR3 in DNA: TGTGCCAGCTCACCAGGGAGGGTAGTGTATAGTCAGCCCCAGCATTTT.